This T cell receptor (beta chain) was sequenced for a study of T cell repertoires in cytomegalovirus infection. About the research overall: In public TCR beta signatures, there were indications of both CMV infection and matching HLA type.

MiXCR, applied by TCRdb to the reads, yields one record per CDR3 protein. The repertoire holds around 450,000 distinct CDR3 sequences, with approximately 31% as singletons. The CDR3 runs 17 residues. The trim removed 4 bases at V and 3 bases at J, leaving 12 bases unmatched. Germline CDR1 reads MGHRA; CDR2 reads YSYEKL. This chain connects TRBV4-1 to TRBJ2-7; 10 bases are a match to TRBD2. This clonotype originated in a human donor in good health (CMV status not recorded). Some clones in this sample may be carry-over from other donors' samples. The source material was PBMCs. CDR3 sequence: CASSPVEVAGGNYEQYF. The CDR3 DNA reads as TGCGCCAGCAGCCCCGTAGAGGTAGCGGGGGGAAACTACGAGCAGTACTTC.